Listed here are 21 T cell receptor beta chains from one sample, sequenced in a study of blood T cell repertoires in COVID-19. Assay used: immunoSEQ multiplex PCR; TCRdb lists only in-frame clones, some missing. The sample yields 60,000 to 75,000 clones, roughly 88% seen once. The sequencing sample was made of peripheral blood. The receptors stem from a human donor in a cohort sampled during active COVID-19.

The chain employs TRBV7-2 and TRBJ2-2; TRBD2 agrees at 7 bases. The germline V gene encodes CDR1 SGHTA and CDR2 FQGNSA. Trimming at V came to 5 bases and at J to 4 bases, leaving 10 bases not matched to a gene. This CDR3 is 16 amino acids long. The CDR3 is CASSAQRLAATGELFF. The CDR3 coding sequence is TGTGCCAGCAGCGCACAGAGGCTAGCGGCCACCGGGGAGCTGTTTTTT.

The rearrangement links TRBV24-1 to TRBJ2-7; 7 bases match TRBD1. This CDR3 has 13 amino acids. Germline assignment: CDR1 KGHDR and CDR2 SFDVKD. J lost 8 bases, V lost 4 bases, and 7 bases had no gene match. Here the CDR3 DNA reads TGTGCCACCAGTGACCAGACAGGGCCGAAGCAGTACTTC. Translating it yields CATSDQTGPKQYF.

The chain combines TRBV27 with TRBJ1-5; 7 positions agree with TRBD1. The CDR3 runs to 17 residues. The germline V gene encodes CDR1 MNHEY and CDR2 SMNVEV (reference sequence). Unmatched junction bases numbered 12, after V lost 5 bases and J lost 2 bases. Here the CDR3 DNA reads TGTGCCAGCAGTCAAACTTACCCCGGGACAGGCAATCAGCCCCAGCATTTT. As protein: CASSQTYPGTGNQPQHF.

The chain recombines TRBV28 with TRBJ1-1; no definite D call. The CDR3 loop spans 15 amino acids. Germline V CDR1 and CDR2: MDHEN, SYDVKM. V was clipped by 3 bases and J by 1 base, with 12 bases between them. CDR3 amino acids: CASSFEVRGNTEAFF. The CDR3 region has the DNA TGTGCCAGCAGTTTTGAAGTAAGAGGGAACACTGAAGCTTTCTTT.

The CDR3 loop is CASSLGHSNTEAFF. DNA for the CDR3: TGTGCCAGCAGCTTAGGACATTCGAACACTGAAGCTTTCTTT. The chain joins TRBV7-3 to TRBJ1-1; weak D call: TRBD1 (5 bases). V lost 2 bases and J 1 base, leaving 8 bases between the germline ends. The germline gives CDR1 SGHTA, CDR2 FQGTGA. The CDR3 runs to 14 residues.

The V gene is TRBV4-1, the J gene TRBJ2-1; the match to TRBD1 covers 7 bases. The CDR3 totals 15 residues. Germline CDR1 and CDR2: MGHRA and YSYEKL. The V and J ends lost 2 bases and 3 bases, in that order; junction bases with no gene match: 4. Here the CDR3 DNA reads TGCGCCAGCAGCCAACCTGACAGGGACTACAATGAGCAGTTCTTC. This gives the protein CASSQPDRDYNEQFF.

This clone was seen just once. The CDR3 here is CASILGQGGTEAFF. The CDR3 region has the DNA TGTGCCAGCATCCTCGGACAGGGAGGCACTGAAGCTTTCTTT. The chain uses TRBV28 and TRBJ1-1; 8 bases align to TRBD1. CDR1 and CDR2 (germline): MDHEN, SYDVKM. The length of the CDR3 is 14 residues. Trimming took 7 bases from V and 4 from J; bases not matched to a gene: 8.

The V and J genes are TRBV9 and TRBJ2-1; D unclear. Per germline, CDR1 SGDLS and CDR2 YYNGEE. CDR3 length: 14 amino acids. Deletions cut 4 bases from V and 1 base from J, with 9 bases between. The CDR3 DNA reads TGTGCCAGCAGCCCCCGTAGTTCCTACAATGAGCAGTTCTTC. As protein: CASSPRSSYNEQFF.

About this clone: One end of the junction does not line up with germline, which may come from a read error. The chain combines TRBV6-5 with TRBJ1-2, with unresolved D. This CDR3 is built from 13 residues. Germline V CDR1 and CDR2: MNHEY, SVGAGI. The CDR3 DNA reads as TGTGCGAGCAAAGCAGGCCACAGATATGGCTACACCTTC. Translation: CASKAGHRYGYTF.

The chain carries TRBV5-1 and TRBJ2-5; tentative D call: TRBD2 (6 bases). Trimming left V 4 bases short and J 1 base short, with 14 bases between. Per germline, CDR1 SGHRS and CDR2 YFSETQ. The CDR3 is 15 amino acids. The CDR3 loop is CASSLTPGLQETQYF. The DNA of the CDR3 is TGCGCCAGCAGCCTCACTCCGGGACTCCAAGAGACCCAGTACTTC.

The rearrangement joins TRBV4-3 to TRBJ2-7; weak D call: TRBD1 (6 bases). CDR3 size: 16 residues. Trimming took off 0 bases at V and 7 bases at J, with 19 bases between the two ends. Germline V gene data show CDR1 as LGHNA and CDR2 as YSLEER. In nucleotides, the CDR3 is TGCGCCAGCAGCCAAGATAGTGGACAGTCTGTTTTGGAGCAGTACTTC. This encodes CASSQDSGQSVLEQYF.

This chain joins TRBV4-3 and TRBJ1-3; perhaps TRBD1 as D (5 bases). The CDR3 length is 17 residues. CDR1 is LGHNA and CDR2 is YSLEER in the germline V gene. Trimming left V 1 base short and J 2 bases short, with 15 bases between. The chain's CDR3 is CASSQAPRGGAGNTIYF. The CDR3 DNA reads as TGCGCCAGCAGCCAAGCCCCTCGGGGGGGGGCTGGAAACACCATATATTTT.

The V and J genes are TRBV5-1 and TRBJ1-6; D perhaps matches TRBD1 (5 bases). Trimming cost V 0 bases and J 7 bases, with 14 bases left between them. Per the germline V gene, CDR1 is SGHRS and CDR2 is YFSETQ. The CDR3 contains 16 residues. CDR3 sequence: CASSLDLQGGNSPLHF. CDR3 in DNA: TGCGCCAGCAGCTTGGATCTCCAGGGAGGGAATTCACCCCTCCACTTT.

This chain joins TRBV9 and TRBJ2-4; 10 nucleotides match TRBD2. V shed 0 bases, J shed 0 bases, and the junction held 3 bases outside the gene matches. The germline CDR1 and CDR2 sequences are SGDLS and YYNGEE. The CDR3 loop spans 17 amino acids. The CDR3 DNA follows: TGTGCCAGCAGCGTAGGGACTAGCGGACTAGCCAAAAACATTCAGTACTTC. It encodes CASSVGTSGLAKNIQYF.

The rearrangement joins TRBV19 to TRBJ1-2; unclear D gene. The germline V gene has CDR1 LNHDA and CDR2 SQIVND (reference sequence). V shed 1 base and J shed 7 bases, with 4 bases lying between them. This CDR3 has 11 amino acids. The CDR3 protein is CASSIVGGYTF. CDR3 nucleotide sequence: TGTGCCAGTAGTATAGTCGGTGGCTACACCTTC.

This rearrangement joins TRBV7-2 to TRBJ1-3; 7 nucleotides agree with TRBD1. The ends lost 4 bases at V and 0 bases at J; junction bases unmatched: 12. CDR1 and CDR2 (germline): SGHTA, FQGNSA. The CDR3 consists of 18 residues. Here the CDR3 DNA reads TGTGCCAGCAGCTCTGCCCCAGTGACAGGGACCTCTGGAAACACCATATATTTT. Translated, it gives CASSSAPVTGTSGNTIYF. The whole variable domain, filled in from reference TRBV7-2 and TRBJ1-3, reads GAGVSQSPSNKVTEKGKDVELRCDPISGHTALYWYRQSLGQGLEFLIYFQGNSAPDKSGLPSDRFSAERTGGSVSTLTIQRTQQEDSAVYLCASSSAPVTGTSGNTIYFGEGSWLTVV.

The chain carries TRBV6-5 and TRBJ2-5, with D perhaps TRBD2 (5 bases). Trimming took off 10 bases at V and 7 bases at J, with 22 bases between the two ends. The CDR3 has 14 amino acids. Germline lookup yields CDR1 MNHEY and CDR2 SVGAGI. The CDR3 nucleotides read TGTGCCACCGTCGAGGGCGCGGGTACCAGGACCCAGTACTTC. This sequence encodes CATVEGAGTRTQYF.

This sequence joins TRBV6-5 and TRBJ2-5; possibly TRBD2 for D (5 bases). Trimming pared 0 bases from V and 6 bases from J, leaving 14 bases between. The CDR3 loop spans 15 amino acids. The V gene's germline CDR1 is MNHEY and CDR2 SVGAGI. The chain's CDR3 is CASSYSATSGKTQYF. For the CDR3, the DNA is TGTGCCAGCAGTTACTCGGCAACCTCGGGGAAGACCCAGTACTTC.

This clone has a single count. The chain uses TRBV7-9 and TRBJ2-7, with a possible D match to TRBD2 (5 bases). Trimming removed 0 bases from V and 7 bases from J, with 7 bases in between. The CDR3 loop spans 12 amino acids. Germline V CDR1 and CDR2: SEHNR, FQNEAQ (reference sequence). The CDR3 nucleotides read TGTGCCAGCAGCTTAGCGGGAGTTGAGCAGTACTTC. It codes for CASSLAGVEQYF.

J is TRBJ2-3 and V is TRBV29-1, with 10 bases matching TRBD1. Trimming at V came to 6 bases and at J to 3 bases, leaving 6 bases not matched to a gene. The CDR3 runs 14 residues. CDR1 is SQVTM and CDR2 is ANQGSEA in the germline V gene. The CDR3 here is CSVTRDRGTDTQYF. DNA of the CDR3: TGCAGCGTAACCCGGGACAGGGGAACAGATACGCAGTATTTT.

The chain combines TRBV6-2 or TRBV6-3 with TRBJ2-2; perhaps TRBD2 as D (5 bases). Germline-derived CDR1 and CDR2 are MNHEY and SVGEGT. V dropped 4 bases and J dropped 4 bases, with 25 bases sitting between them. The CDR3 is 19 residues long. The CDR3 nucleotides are TGTGCCAGCAGTTTTCCTCATTTCCCTAATAGACGGGGCACCGGGGAGCTGTTTTTT. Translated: CASSFPHFPNRRGTGELFF.